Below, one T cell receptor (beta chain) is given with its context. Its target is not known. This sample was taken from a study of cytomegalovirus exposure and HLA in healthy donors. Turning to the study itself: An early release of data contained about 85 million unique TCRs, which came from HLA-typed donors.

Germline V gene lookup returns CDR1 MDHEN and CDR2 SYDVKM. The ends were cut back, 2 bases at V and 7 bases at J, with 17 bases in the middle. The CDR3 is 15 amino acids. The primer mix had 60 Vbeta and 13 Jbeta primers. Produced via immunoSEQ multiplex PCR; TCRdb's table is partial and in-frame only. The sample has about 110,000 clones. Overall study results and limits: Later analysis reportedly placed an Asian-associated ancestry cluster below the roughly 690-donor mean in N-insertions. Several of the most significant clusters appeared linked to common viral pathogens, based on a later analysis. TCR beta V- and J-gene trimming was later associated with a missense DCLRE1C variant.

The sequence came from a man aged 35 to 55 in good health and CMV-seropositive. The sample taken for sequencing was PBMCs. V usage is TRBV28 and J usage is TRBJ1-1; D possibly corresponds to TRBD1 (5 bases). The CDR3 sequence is CASSLSLGASVEAFF. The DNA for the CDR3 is TGTGCCAGCAGTTTAAGTCTTGGGGCTTCGGTTGAAGCTTTCTTT.